This entry lists 28 T cell receptor beta chains sequenced from one sample in a study of T-cell reconstitution after alpha-beta-depleted transplantation in children. A library of TCRbeta sequences, prepared with unique molecular identifiers, was generated. One entry per CDR3 protein, called by TCRdb with MiXCR from the PCR reads. Here the sample spans some 440,000 distinct CDR3 sequences, roughly 16% being singletons. Source: PBMCs, mostly from graft donor cells, taken 360 days after TCRalphabeta/CD19-depleted stem cell transplant. Receptors originate from a boy younger than two who had a stem cell transplant for Wiskott-Aldrich syndrome, so the T cells may come from the graft donor.

The V and J genes are TRBV7-9 and TRBJ1-6; D is ambiguous. Trimming shortened V by 5 bases and J by 6 bases, and 5 bases separated the two germline ends. Germline V lookup: CDR1 SEHNR, CDR2 FQNEAQ (reference sequence). The CDR3 consists of 12 residues. The chain's CDR3 is CASSTTNSPLHF. In DNA form, the CDR3 reads TGTGCCAGCAGCACCACTAATTCACCCCTCCACTTT. The full variable domain, in which reference TRBV7-9 and TRBJ1-6 provide the parts outside the CDR3, is DTGVSQNPRHKITKRGQNVTFRCDPISEHNRLYWYRQTLGQGPEFLTYFQNEAQLEKSRLLSDRFSAERPKGSFSTLEIQRTEQGDSAMYLCASSTTNSPLHFGNGTRLTVT.

This clonotype has a handful of counts. The chain joins TRBV3-1 to TRBJ2-1; no clear D. The CDR3 covers 14 residues. The V end was cut by 3 bases, the J end by 4 bases, with 10 bases between. Germline V CDR1 and CDR2: LGHDT, YNNKEL (reference sequence). CDR3: CASSQRTAYNEQFF. CDR3 nucleotides: TGTGCCAGCAGCCAGAGGACGGCGTACAATGAGCAGTTCTTC.

The table lists this clonotype with a few counts. This chain joins TRBV24-1 and TRBJ2-1, with 11 bases aligning to TRBD2. V lost 4 bases, J lost 0 bases, and 10 bases stayed unmatched. Germline V gene data show CDR1 as KGHDR and CDR2 as SFDVKD. This CDR3 region has 19 residues. CDR3 residues: CATSDSFLAGGSSYNEQFF. Here the CDR3 DNA reads TGTGCCACCAGTGACTCATTTCTAGCGGGAGGTAGCTCCTACAATGAGCAGTTCTTC.

This clonotype was seen a few times. This chain links TRBV6-2 or TRBV6-3 with TRBJ2-7; D unresolved. V was clipped by 2 bases and J by 7 bases, with 12 bases between them. The CDR3 loop spans 13 amino acids. CDR1 MNHEY and CDR2 SVGEGT come from the germline V gene. Written as DNA, the CDR3 is TGTGCCAGCAGTTACACTTTGGAGATGGAGCAGTACTTC. It codes for CASSYTLEMEQYF.

This clonotype was counted only a few times. The rearrangement links TRBV25-1 to TRBJ1-1; D gene ambiguous. The CDR3 sequence is 13 residues long. The V and J ends lost 3 bases and 2 bases respectively, with 7 bases between them. Germline V gene lookup returns CDR1 MGHDK and CDR2 SYGVNS. CDR3 nucleotides: TGTGCCAGCAGTGAGAGGTTCAACACTGAAGCTTTCTTT. This encodes CASSERFNTEAFF.

The sample holds a few counts of this clonotype. This rearrangement joins TRBV24-1 to TRBJ2-1; 10 nucleotides line up with TRBD2. CDR1 KGHDR and CDR2 SFDVKD come from the germline V gene. The CDR3 totals 16 residues. V lost 4 bases and J lost 4; bases outside the gene matches: 6. CDR3: CATSDHRLAGYNEQFF. In DNA form, the CDR3 reads TGTGCCACCAGTGACCACCGACTAGCGGGTTACAATGAGCAGTTCTTC.

The sample holds many counts of this clonotype. The rearrangement links TRBV7-9 to TRBJ2-4; D ambiguous. The CDR3 is 13 amino acids. Between the trimmed V and J ends, which lost 5 bases and 6 bases, there was a span of 11 bases. From germline, CDR1 is SEHNR and CDR2 FQNEAQ (reference sequence). CDR3 loop: CASSASEINIQYF. The CDR3 DNA is TGTGCCAGCAGCGCCAGTGAAATAAACATTCAGTACTTC.

This clonotype was recorded a few times. V usage is TRBV27 and J usage is TRBJ2-1, with D hard to call. Trimming removed 3 bases from V and 10 bases from J, with 10 bases in between. CDR3 size: 12 residues. CDR1 and CDR2 from the germline V gene are MNHEY and SMNVEV (reference sequence). The CDR3 here is CASSLYGREQFF. The DNA for the CDR3 is TGTGCCAGCAGTTTGTATGGAAGGGAGCAGTTCTTC.

This clonotype turned up a few times. The chain couples TRBV29-1 to TRBJ2-2; 14 bases fit TRBD2. The CDR3 sequence is 14 residues long. Per germline, CDR1 SQVTM and CDR2 ANQGSEA. V dropped 4 bases and J dropped 6; count of bases not matched to a gene: 1. DNA of the CDR3: TGCAGCGTTGGACTAGCGGGGGGGCCCGGGGAGCTGTTTTTT. Amino acids: CSVGLAGGPGELFF.

This clonotype has only a few counts. The rearrangement uses TRBV3-1 and TRBJ1-1; D uncertain. Per germline, CDR1 LGHDT and CDR2 YNNKEL (reference sequence). The CDR3 consists of 16 residues. V was pared by 0 bases and J by 3 bases, with 14 bases between. The CDR3 bases are TGTGCCAGCAGCCAAGAGCATGCGGTAGCCGACACTGAAGCTTTCTTT. It encodes CASSQEHAVADTEAFF.

Many counts were recorded for this clonotype. The chain joins TRBV29-1 to TRBJ2-7; no clear D. Trimming cost V 6 bases and J 4 bases, with 13 bases left between them. CDR3 length equals 12 residues. CDR1 and CDR2 from the germline V gene are SQVTM and ANQGSEA. CDR3 residues: CSVQGRPYEQYF. In DNA, the CDR3 is TGCAGCGTCCAAGGTAGGCCGTACGAGCAGTACTTC.

In its sample, this clonotype was seen a few times. The chain joins TRBV6-2 or TRBV6-3 to TRBJ2-3; D gene unclear. Germline CDR1 is MNHEY and CDR2 is SVGEGT. The V gene lost 2 bases and the J gene lost 4 bases, with 4 bases spanning the gap. CDR3 size: 12 residues. The CDR3 region is CASSYPPDTQYF. CDR3 sequence (DNA): TGTGCCAGCAGTTACCCGCCAGATACGCAGTATTTT.

Note on this clonotype: Sequence at one end of the junction differs from germline and may be a read error. The chain combines TRBV24-1 with TRBJ2-1; 8 bases fit TRBD2. CDR3 length: 15 residues. CDR1 is KGHDR and CDR2 is SFDVKD in the germline V gene. This CDR3 reads CASSDNAGGYNEQFF. In DNA, the CDR3 is TGTGCCAGCAGTGATAATGCGGGAGGCTACAATGAGCAGTTCTTC.

This clonotype was seen many times. CDR3 region: CATSDSLYGRSGDTQYF. The CDR3 coding sequence is TGTGCCACCAGTGACTCCCTCTACGGGAGGAGTGGTGATACGCAGTATTTT. The chain combines TRBV24-1 with TRBJ2-3, with 7 positions matching TRBD2. The junction had 15 bases not matched to a gene; V was cut back by 4 bases and J by 6 bases. Germline CDR1 KGHDR, CDR2 SFDVKD. The CDR3 sequence is 17 residues long.

This chain uses TRBV7-9 with TRBJ2-1, with TRBD2 identical over 7 bases. V was pared by 8 bases and J by 0 bases, with 13 bases of the junction left unmatched. The V gene's germline CDR1 is SEHNR and CDR2 FQNEAQ (reference sequence). The CDR3 consists of 17 residues. CDR3 coding DNA: TGTGCCAGCCCCGGGATTGGGGGGGAGAGCTCCTACAATGAGCAGTTCTTC. Residues: CASPGIGGESSYNEQFF.

In this sample, this clonotype turned up a few times. The chain joins TRBV28 to TRBJ2-7; D is undetermined. Germline-derived CDR1 and CDR2 are MDHEN and SYDVKM. This CDR3 spans 13 amino acids. V lost 5 bases, J lost 4 bases, and 12 bases lay in between. CDR3 sequence (DNA): TGTGCCAGCAGTCCCCATGACTTGTACGAGCAGTACTTC. Translated: CASSPHDLYEQYF.

The sample holds a few counts of this clonotype. V gene TRBV6-1 combines with J gene TRBJ1-1; D gene unclear. Trimming left V 6 bases short and J 0 bases short, with 14 bases between. CDR1 is MNHNS, CDR2 SASEGT, per germline. The CDR3 runs 15 residues. This CDR3 is CASRPVRDLNTEAFF. In nucleotides, the CDR3 is TGTGCCAGCAGGCCGGTAAGGGATCTGAACACTGAAGCTTTCTTT.

The table lists this clonotype with many counts. The chain is built from TRBV7-2 and TRBJ2-7; D might be TRBD2 (6 bases). V gave up 0 bases and J gave up 2 bases, with 11 bases separating them. Germline V gives CDR1 SGHTA, CDR2 FQGNSA. The CDR3 consists of 15 residues. CDR3 nucleotide sequence: TGTGCCAGCAGCTTAGCGGGGGACTCTGCCTACGAGCAGTACTTC. Amino acid sequence: CASSLAGDSAYEQYF.

This clonotype has a count of ten or more. The V gene is TRBV7-9, the J gene TRBJ2-7; maybe TRBD1 (6 bases). V dropped 3 bases and J dropped 2 bases, with 8 bases sitting between them. CDR3 length: 13 residues. Germline loops: CDR1 SEHNR, CDR2 FQNEAQ (reference sequence). The CDR3 region has the DNA TGTGCCAGCAGCTTTCAGGGGACCTACGAGCAGTACTTC. Translation gives CASSFQGTYEQYF.

This clonotype was seen repeatedly, ten times or more. This sequence joins TRBV5-1 and TRBJ1-3; unclear D gene. Per the germline V gene, CDR1 is SGHRS and CDR2 is YFSETQ. Trimming took off 2 bases at V and 0 bases at J, with 18 bases between the two ends. The CDR3 consists of 18 residues. Here the CDR3 DNA reads TGCGCCAGCAGCTTAAAGAGCAGCACGACCCGCTCTGGAAACACCATATATTTT. Residues: CASSLKSSTTRSGNTIYF.

This clonotype was detected a few times. The rearrangement links TRBV12-3 or TRBV12-4 to TRBJ1-6; D is ambiguous. The CDR3 runs 19 residues. The ends were cut back, 2 bases at V and 6 bases at J, with 23 bases in the middle. The CDR3 sequence is CASSLLSVGPEGPNSPLHF. For the CDR3, the DNA is TGTGCCAGCAGTTTACTGAGCGTGGGCCCCGAAGGCCCTAATTCACCCCTCCACTTT.

This clonotype was observed a few times. The V call is TRBV29-1, the J call TRBJ2-6; no definite D call. This CDR3 region has 14 residues. Trimming removed 4 bases at V and 1 base at J, with 8 bases between. Germline lookup yields CDR1 SQVTM and CDR2 ANQGSEA. The CDR3 DNA reads TGCAGCGTTGGGTGGCGGTCTGGGGCCAACGTCCTGACTTTC. Its translation is CSVGWRSGANVLTF.

As to this clonotype: The germline gene is not matched at one end of the junction; a read error may be the cause. This chain connects TRBV28 to TRBJ2-3, with 13 nucleotides matching TRBD2. There are 13 residues in the CDR3. Germline lookup yields CDR1 MDHEN and CDR2 SYDVKM. The CDR3 is CASSSPGTSGNSF. Here the CDR3 DNA reads TGTGCCAGCAGTTCGCCCGGGACTAGCGGGAACTCATTT.

The V gene is TRBV10-3, the J gene TRBJ2-1, with D possibly being TRBD2 (5 bases). Germline CDR1 is ENHRY and CDR2 is SYGVKD. V was clipped by 6 bases and J by 0 bases, with 12 bases between them. The CDR3 sequence is 15 residues long. Here the CDR3 reads CAIRMDSSSYNEQFF. CDR3 in DNA: TGTGCCATCAGAATGGACTCGAGCTCCTACAATGAGCAGTTCTTC.

This clonotype was seen more than once but under ten times. The chain carries TRBV29-1 and TRBJ2-1; 9 bases align to TRBD2. The CDR3 runs to 15 residues. CDR1 and CDR2 (germline): SQVTM, ANQGSEA. J gave up 5 bases and V 5 bases, and 10 bases lay outside the gene matches. This CDR3 is CSVYSGSITNNEQFF. DNA of the CDR3: TGCAGCGTTTATAGCGGGAGTATTACCAACAATGAGCAGTTCTTC.

V usage is TRBV5-1 and J usage is TRBJ2-7; 7 bases align to TRBD2. Trimming at V came to 5 bases and at J to 7 bases, leaving 9 bases not matched to a gene. This CDR3 region has 13 residues. The germline V gene encodes CDR1 SGHRS and CDR2 YFSETQ. The CDR3 sequence: CASRPGRASEQYF. The CDR3 nucleotides are TGCGCCAGCAGACCGGGGAGGGCTTCGGAGCAGTACTTC.

The chain uses TRBV11-2 and TRBJ2-5; 9 bases line up with TRBD1. V gave up 8 bases and J gave up 6 bases; unmatched junction bases: 7. The CDR3 runs to 13 residues. Germline assignment: CDR1 SGHAT and CDR2 FQNNGV. The CDR3, as DNA: TGTGCCAGCCGAACAGGGGGCGCGCAGACCCAGTACTTC. Its translation: CASRTGGAQTQYF.

This clonotype was picked up many times. The chain carries TRBV7-9 and TRBJ2-3, with D unresolved. Germline CDR1 is SEHNR and CDR2 is FQNEAQ (reference sequence). Trimming cost V 1 base and J 6 bases, with 11 bases left between them. The length of the CDR3 is 14 residues. CDR3 nucleotide sequence: TGTGCCAGCAGCTTAGACATCTTGGTGGATACGCAGTATTTT. Residues: CASSLDILVDTQYF.